The next 13 T cell receptor beta chains were all read from a single sample in a study of T cells in Graves' hyperthyroidism and ophthalmopathy. Researchers amplified the TCR beta CDR3 regions from RNA transcripts. Using the HTBI primer set, a first-round RT-PCR was run on the TCR CDR3. TCRdb fed the multiplex PCR reads into MiXCR, producing one record per CDR3 protein. The sample lists fewer than 550,000 distinct CDR3 sequences; 15% to 18% were seen once. The specimen sequenced was blood. These receptors were collected from a woman between 18 and 29 years old with Graves' hyperthyroidism.

There are many counts of this clonotype. This CDR3 is CASSYSLLRATNEKLFF. The CDR3 DNA follows: TGTGCCAGCAGTTACTCGTTGCTACGGGCAACTAATGAAAAACTGTTTTTT. The chain is built from TRBV6-6 and TRBJ1-4; D unresolved. V lost 0 bases, J lost 0 bases, and 11 bases lay in between. The CDR3 sequence is 17 residues long. CDR1 is MNHNY, CDR2 SVGAGI, per germline (reference sequence).

This chain connects TRBV4-1 to TRBJ1-2, with a weak D call TRBD1 (6 bases). Trimming cost V 1 base and J 6 bases, with 18 bases left between them. The CDR3 spans 16 residues. The germline V gene encodes CDR1 MGHRA and CDR2 YSYEKL. CDR3 region: CASSQGRGKRRDGYTF. The DNA of the CDR3 is TGCGCCAGCAGCCAAGGCAGGGGCAAGCGGAGGGATGGCTACACCTTC.

The chain joins TRBV20-1 to TRBJ1-6, with no clear D. Trimming pared 3 bases from V and 3 bases from J, leaving 9 bases between. CDR1 and CDR2 (germline): DFQATT, SNEGSKA (reference sequence). The CDR3 covers 14 residues. As DNA, the CDR3 is TGCAGTGCTAGTCAGGACCTCTATAATTCACCCCTCCACTTT. Protein sequence: CSASQDLYNSPLHF.

The chain joins TRBV20-1 to TRBJ1-5; 8 bases map to TRBD1. This CDR3 comprises 15 residues. Per the germline V gene, CDR1 is DFQATT and CDR2 is SNEGSKA (reference sequence). Germline trimming cut 1 base from V and 0 bases from J; bases unmatched to any gene: 2. In DNA, the CDR3 is TGCAGTGCTAGAGTGGACAGGGTTAGCAATCAGCCCCAGCATTTT. It codes for CSARVDRVSNQPQHF.

V is TRBV20-1 and J is TRBJ2-2; TRBD1 matches at 9 bases. This CDR3 comprises 15 residues. The V segment lost 0 bases and the J segment 5 bases; nucleotides outside the gene matches: 4. Germline V gene sequence: CDR1 DFQATT, CDR2 SNEGSKA (reference sequence). The CDR3 here is CSARDTGGATGELFF. The CDR3 DNA reads as TGCAGTGCTAGAGATACAGGGGGCGCGACCGGGGAGCTGTTTTTT.

This chain links TRBV11-2 with TRBJ1-3, with a tentative D call TRBD1 (6 bases). V shed 0 bases and J shed 7 bases, with 22 bases lying between them. CDR1 SGHAT and CDR2 FQNNGV come from the germline V gene. The CDR3 length is 18 residues. The CDR3 loop is CASSLDLRAGVVTNTIYF. The DNA of the CDR3 is TGTGCCAGCAGCTTAGATCTCCGGGCAGGGGTCGTAACGAACACCATATATTTT.

This chain connects TRBV6-1 to TRBJ2-7, with D uncertain. Germline V CDR1 and CDR2: MNHNS, SASEGT. V was shortened by 5 bases and J by 7 bases, with 9 bases between the two germline ends. The CDR3 loop spans 11 amino acids. CDR3 sequence: CASSSRREQYF. CDR3 nucleotides: TGTGCCAGCAGTTCGAGACGGGAGCAGTACTTC.

The chain couples TRBV6-1 to TRBJ2-5; D might be TRBD2 (6 bases). The CDR3 consists of 16 residues. Trimming pared 6 bases from V and 0 bases from J, leaving 17 bases between. From germline, CDR1 is MNHNS and CDR2 SASEGT. The CDR3: CASSWVGGGYQETQYF. CDR3 bases: TGTGCCAGCAGCTGGGTGGGAGGCGGGTACCAAGAGACCCAGTACTTC.

This clonotype showed up many times. The chain links TRBV12-3 or TRBV12-4 to TRBJ1-6; a possible D gene is TRBD1 (5 bases). V lost 7 bases and J 9 bases, leaving 13 bases between the germline ends. The CDR3 spans 13 residues. Here the CDR3 reads CASTLLGGSPLHF. The CDR3 DNA reads as TGTGCCAGCACCCTATTGGGGGGTTCACCCCTCCACTTT.

This clonotype has ten or more counts. The chain combines TRBV5-1 with TRBJ2-1; 7 nucleotides agree with TRBD2. Germline values: CDR1 SGHRS, CDR2 YFSETQ. With 4 bases clipped from V and 9 bases from J, the junction kept 13 bases outside the gene matches. The CDR3 is 15 residues long. The CDR3 here is CASSPPGREFTEQFF. The CDR3 nucleotides are TGCGCCAGCAGCCCTCCTGGGCGGGAGTTCACTGAGCAGTTCTTC.

The chain uses TRBV5-1 and TRBJ1-3; tentatively, D is TRBD1 (5 bases). CDR1 and CDR2 from the germline V gene are SGHRS and YFSETQ. The V end was cut by 4 bases, the J end by 0 bases, with 8 bases between. The CDR3 is 14 amino acids. CDR3: CASSKDSSGNTIYF. As DNA, the CDR3 is TGCGCCAGCAGCAAAGACAGCTCTGGAAACACCATATATTTT.

This clonotype appeared many times. The chain couples TRBV7-9 to TRBJ2-7; D gene ambiguous. V lost 1 base and J 4 bases, leaving 5 bases between the germline ends. The CDR3 is 12 residues long. Germline lookup yields CDR1 SEHNR and CDR2 FQNEAQ (reference sequence). The CDR3 sequence: CASSLEVYEQYF. The CDR3 nucleotides are TGTGCCAGCAGCTTAGAGGTATACGAGCAGTACTTC.

This clonotype was counted ten times or more. The chain carries TRBV28 and TRBJ2-7; 9 bases map to TRBD1. The germline V gene has CDR1 MDHEN and CDR2 SYDVKM. With 8 bases clipped from V and 5 bases from J, the junction kept 4 bases outside the gene matches. CDR3 length: 12 residues. CDR3 coding DNA: TGTGCCAGCTCGGGACAGGGCAACGAGCAGTACTTC. Its protein is CASSGQGNEQYF. Full variable domain (remainder filled in from reference TRBV28 and TRBJ2-7): DVKVTQSSRYLVKRTGEKVFLECVQDMDHENMFWYRQDPGLGLRLIYFSYDVKMKEKGDIPEGYSVSREKKERFSLILESASTNQTSMYLCASSGQGNEQYFGPGTRLTVT.